Below are 28 T cell receptor beta chains sequenced from a single sample in a study of response to subunit inactivated influenza vaccine. One entry per CDR3 protein, called by TCRdb with MiXCR from the RT-PCR reads. The data show around 180,000 distinct CDR3 sequences, around 9% seen once. This specimen consisted of non-naive T cells sorted from PBMCs, obtained on the day of vaccination. These TCRs come from a man aged 45-60 years who received an inactivated influenza vaccine.

This clonotype was counted ten times or more. The V call is TRBV2, the J call TRBJ1-5, with D perhaps TRBD1 (6 bases). Germline CDR1 SNHLY, CDR2 FYNNEI. This CDR3 is 14 amino acids long. The V gene lost 7 bases and the J gene lost 3 bases, with 13 bases spanning the gap. The CDR3 nucleotides read TGTGCCAGCAAAGTCGGGGGCCTCAATCAGCCCCAGCATTTT. Amino acids: CASKVGGLNQPQHF.

The table lists this clonotype with a few counts. As DNA, the CDR3 is TGTGCCAGCAGTGTACCCTATGGGGGTGGGACCTACAATGAGCAGTTCTTC. It encodes CASSVPYGGGTYNEQFF. The V gene is TRBV12-3 or TRBV12-4, the J gene TRBJ2-1, with D perhaps assigned TRBD1 or TRBD2 (5 bases each). Deletions cut 5 bases from V and 2 bases from J, with 19 bases between. CDR3 length: 17 residues.

The table lists this clonotype with a few counts. The chain uses TRBV30 and TRBJ1-5; 7 nucleotides align to TRBD1. Germline V gene lookup returns CDR1 GTSNPN and CDR2 SVGIG (reference sequence). V gave up 5 bases and J gave up 7 bases; unmatched junction bases: 11. The CDR3 sequence is 14 residues long. CDR3 bases: TGTGCCTGGGCACGGGGACAGAGTTCACAGCCCCAGCATTTT. Its translation: CAWARGQSSQPQHF.

This clonotype was observed a handful of times. The chain recombines TRBV27 with TRBJ2-3, with D tentatively TRBD2 (6 bases). The CDR3 is made up of 13 amino acids. Deletions cut 5 bases from V and 6 bases from J, with 12 bases between. Germline lookup yields CDR1 MNHEY and CDR2 SMNVEV (reference sequence). CDR3 bases: TGTGCCAGCAGTCCCCGGGGGTTCGATACGCAGTATTTT. Translation: CASSPRGFDTQYF.

This clonotype came up a few times. This chain connects TRBV5-1 to TRBJ2-3; TRBD1 might be the D (6 bases). Germline lookup yields CDR1 SGHRS and CDR2 YFSETQ. This CDR3 has 14 residues. Trimming left V 1 base short and J 2 bases short, with 8 bases between. The CDR3 protein is CASSLPGDTDTQYF. The DNA for the CDR3 is TGCGCCAGCAGCTTGCCAGGGGACACAGATACGCAGTATTTT.

This clonotype showed up many times. The chain combines TRBV15 with TRBJ1-5; D is unresolved. The length of the CDR3 is 8 residues. In germline, CDR1 is LNHNV, CDR2 YYDKDF (reference sequence). The CDR3 protein is CSNQPQHF. Written as DNA, the CDR3 is TGTAGCAATCAGCCCCAGCATTTT. Full variable domain (remainder filled in from reference TRBV15 and TRBJ1-5): DAMVIQNPRYQVTQFGKPVTLSCSQTLNHNVMYWYQQKSSQAPKLLFHYYDKDFNNEADTPDNFQSRRPNTSFCFLDIRSPGLGDTAMYLCSNQPQHFGDGTRLSIL.

This clonotype was detected only a few times. The chain joins TRBV27 to TRBJ2-2; D not resolved. CDR1 is MNHEY and CDR2 is SMNVEV in the germline V gene (reference sequence). This CDR3 has 15 residues. V shed 1 base and J shed 4 bases, with 10 bases lying between them. CDR3 nucleotide sequence: TGTGCCAGCAGTTTATTTCCTCTGGGCACCGGGGAGCTGTTTTTT. This translates into CASSLFPLGTGELFF.

The chain joins TRBV9 to TRBJ2-2; D gene unclear. Trimming took off 2 bases at V and 6 bases at J, with 8 bases between the two ends. Looked up from germline, CDR1 is SGDLS and CDR2 is YYNGEE. There are 13 residues in the CDR3. Here the CDR3 reads CASSVFIAGELFF. For the CDR3, the DNA is TGTGCCAGCAGCGTTTTTATCGCCGGGGAGCTGTTTTTT.

The chain carries TRBV20-1 and TRBJ2-1; 9 positions match TRBD2. The CDR3 is 17 residues long. Germline CDR1 DFQATT, CDR2 SNEGSKA (reference sequence). V shed 1 base and J 4 bases; nucleotides not matched to a gene: 11. The CDR3 loop is CSARGQSSGGSYNEQFF. In nucleotides, the CDR3 is TGCAGTGCTAGAGGTCAGAGTAGCGGGGGTTCTTACAATGAGCAGTTCTTC.

This clonotype was counted only a few times. The chain recombines TRBV6-7 with TRBJ2-1, with 10 bases identical to TRBD1. TRBV6-7 is annotated as an ORF whose role is uncertain. V shed 5 bases and J 7 bases; nucleotides not matched to a gene: 11. The CDR3 is made up of 16 amino acids. In DNA, the CDR3 is TGTGCCAGCAGTCGGGACAGGGGATTTGGGTCGAATGAGCAGTTCTTC. Encoded protein: CASSRDRGFGSNEQFF.

This clonotype has just a few counts. The chain combines TRBV6-5 with TRBJ1-5, with 7 bases lining up with TRBD1. Looked up from germline, CDR1 is MNHEY and CDR2 is SVGAGI. The J segment lost 3 bases and the V segment lost 3 bases, leaving 8 bases of the junction unmatched. This CDR3 region has 16 residues. Here the CDR3 reads CASSYRQGANNQPQHF. CDR3 DNA sequence: TGTGCCAGCAGTTATCGACAGGGTGCAAACAATCAGCCCCAGCATTTT.

The chain uses TRBV11-1 and TRBJ2-3; TRBD2 is a possible D gene (5 bases). Germline V lookup: CDR1 SGHAT, CDR2 FQDESV (reference sequence). The CDR3 consists of 19 residues. Trimming took off 0 bases at V and 2 bases at J, with 21 bases between the two ends. DNA of the CDR3: TGTGCCAGCAGCTTAGCCGGAGGCCGTCGAGGAACGTTCACAGATACGCAGTATTTT. Protein: CASSLAGGRRGTFTDTQYF. Full variable domain (remainder filled in from reference TRBV11-1 and TRBJ2-3): EAEVAQSPRYKITEKSQAVAFWCDPISGHATLYWYRQILGQGPELLVQFQDESVVDDSQLPKDRFSAERLKGVDSTLKIQPAELGDSAMYLCASSLAGGRRGTFTDTQYFGPGTRLTVL.

Only a few counts were recorded for this clonotype. The chain couples TRBV20-1 to TRBJ1-1, with D tentatively TRBD1 (5 bases). Trimming removed 3 bases from V and 0 bases from J, with 11 bases in between. CDR3 length equals 14 residues. Germline values: CDR1 DFQATT, CDR2 SNEGSKA (reference sequence). Here the CDR3 DNA reads TGCAGTGCTAGGATTTGGGGCATGAACACTGAAGCTTTCTTT. The encoded protein is CSARIWGMNTEAFF.

The table lists this clonotype with many counts. The J gene is TRBJ1-6, the V gene TRBV12-3 or TRBV12-4, with TRBD1 as a possible D gene (5 bases). This CDR3 comprises 13 residues. The ends were cut back, 3 bases at V and 10 bases at J, with 10 bases in the middle. CDR3 sequence reads: CASSFQGSSPLHF. CDR3 nucleotides: TGTGCCAGCAGTTTTCAGGGTAGCTCACCCCTCCACTTT.

This clonotype was seen only a few times. V gene TRBV10-3 combines with J gene TRBJ2-2; a weak D match, TRBD1 (6 bases). The CDR3 is 14 residues long. Germline V CDR1 and CDR2: ENHRY, SYGVKD. With 8 bases removed from V and 5 bases from J, the gap between germline ends came to 15 bases. This chain's CDR3 is CAIRWAGDTGELFF. The CDR3 coding sequence is TGTGCCATCCGATGGGCAGGGGATACCGGGGAGCTGTTTTTT.

This clonotype occurred a few times. The chain combines TRBV4-3 with TRBJ1-3, with D hard to call. CDR1 LGHNA and CDR2 YSLEER come from the germline V gene. CDR3 length equals 16 residues. Trimming left V 1 base short and J 4 bases short, with 14 bases between. CDR3: CASSQGLGNSGNTIYF. The CDR3 region has the DNA TGCGCCAGCAGCCAAGGTCTGGGGAATTCGGGAAACACCATATATTTT.

The rearrangement links TRBV7-2 to TRBJ2-3; maybe TRBD1 (6 bases). This CDR3 region has 13 residues. In germline, CDR1 is SGHTA, CDR2 FQGNSA. V was cut by 5 bases and J by 5 bases, with 11 bases left in between. The chain's CDR3 is CASSETGLDTQYF. For the CDR3, the DNA is TGTGCCAGCAGCGAAACAGGGTTAGATACGCAGTATTTT.

This clonotype has a handful of counts. This rearrangement joins TRBV13 to TRBJ1-1, with D perhaps TRBD1 (5 bases). V was cut by 4 bases and J by 0 bases, with 12 bases left in between. CDR1 and CDR2 from the germline V gene are PRHDT and FYEKMQ (reference sequence). This CDR3 region has 15 residues. Here the CDR3 DNA reads TGTGCCAGCAGCTCCTCGGGACTGTTGAACACTGAAGCTTTCTTT. Its translation is CASSSSGLLNTEAFF.

This clonotype came up many times. V is TRBV14 and J is TRBJ2-7; 7 nucleotides match TRBD2. The length of the CDR3 is 16 residues. Germline V gives CDR1 SGHDN, CDR2 FVKESK. J lost 0 bases, V lost 1 base, and 6 bases had no gene match. The CDR3 sequence is CASSQVSSGLSYEQYF. Written as DNA, the CDR3 is TGTGCCAGCAGCCAAGTCTCTAGCGGCCTCTCCTACGAGCAGTACTTC.

At least ten counts were recorded for this clonotype. The V call is TRBV28, the J call TRBJ2-2; D may be TRBD2 (6 bases). In germline, CDR1 is MDHEN, CDR2 SYDVKM. V lost 3 bases, J lost 6 bases, and 14 bases lay in between. This CDR3 region has 15 residues. CDR3 amino acids: CASSFYGTSSGELFF. The CDR3 DNA sequence: TGTGCCAGCAGTTTCTACGGGACTTCGTCCGGGGAGCTGTTTTTT.

This clonotype was found a few times. The rearrangement joins TRBV5-1 to TRBJ2-7, with 9 bases aligning to TRBD1. Germline CDR1 SGHRS, CDR2 YFSETQ. CDR3 length equals 14 residues. Trimming at V came to 4 bases and at J to 3 bases, leaving 5 bases not matched to a gene. This CDR3 reads CASSQGQGSYEQYF. The CDR3 DNA sequence: TGCGCCAGCAGCCAGGGACAGGGAAGCTACGAGCAGTACTTC. The entire variable domain, with the rest obtained from reference TRBV5-1 and TRBJ2-7, is as follows: KAGVTQTPRYLIKTRGQQVTLSCSPISGHRSVSWYQQTPGQGLQFLFEYFSETQRNKGNFPGRFSGRQFSNSRSEMNVSTLELGDSALYLCASSQGQGSYEQYFGPGTRLTVT.

This clonotype was seen repeatedly, ten times or more. The chain links TRBV12-3 or TRBV12-4 to TRBJ1-5; D ambiguous. There are 15 residues in the CDR3. V lost 6 bases and J 0 bases, leaving 12 bases between the germline ends. CDR3 residues: CASSLQWGSNQPQHF. The CDR3 DNA is TGTGCCAGCAGCCTCCAATGGGGTAGCAATCAGCCCCAGCATTTT.

The chain carries TRBV3-1 and TRBJ2-5; 11 nucleotides match TRBD2. CDR1 is LGHDT and CDR2 is YNNKEL in the germline V gene (reference sequence). This CDR3 comprises 18 residues. The V gene end was trimmed by 11 bases and the J gene end by 1 base; junction bases not matched to a gene: 18. Written as DNA, the CDR3 is TGTGCCTGCTGCCAACCGGTCTCTGGGACTAGCGGCCAAGAGACCCAGTACTTC. This translates into CACCQPVSGTSGQETQYF.

Ten or more counts support this clonotype. V is TRBV5-6 and J is TRBJ2-7; D may be TRBD1 (6 bases). The CDR3 is 12 residues long. Germline CDR1 is SGHDT and CDR2 is YYEEEE. The V gene lost 4 bases and the J gene lost 4 bases, with 9 bases spanning the gap. The CDR3: CASSRTDYEQYF. CDR3 DNA: TGTGCCAGCAGCCGGACAGATTACGAGCAGTACTTC. The whole variable domain, remainder taken from reference TRBV5-6 and TRBJ2-7, is DAGVTQSPTHLIKTRGQQVTLRCSPKSGHDTVSWYQQALGQGPQFIFQYYEEEERQRGNFPDRFSGHQFPNYSSELNVNALLLGDSALYLCASSRTDYEQYFGPGTRLTVT.

The rearrangement uses TRBV20-1 and TRBJ2-5; no firm D call. V gave up 6 bases and J gave up 2 bases, with 10 bases separating them. Germline V CDR1 and CDR2: DFQATT, SNEGSKA (reference sequence). The CDR3 consists of 12 residues. The CDR3 DNA reads as TGCAGTGCCACGACATTGCAAGAGACCCAGTACTTC. Its protein product is CSATTLQETQYF.

This clonotype was counted between two and nine times. CDR3 sequence (DNA): TGTGCCAGCAGTGCGGGCCAGCAGGGGAACTATGGCTACACCTTC. Protein sequence: CASSAGQQGNYGYTF. This chain links TRBV25-1 with TRBJ1-2; weak D call: TRBD1 (6 bases). This CDR3 is built from 15 residues. CDR1 and CDR2 from the germline V gene are MGHDK and SYGVNS. V dropped 4 bases and J dropped 2 bases, with 14 bases sitting between them.

This clonotype was counted between two and nine times. This chain uses TRBV20-1 with TRBJ2-3; D remains unclear. CDR3 length: 12 residues. Trimming left V 6 bases short and J 7 bases short, with 14 bases between. Germline loops: CDR1 DFQATT, CDR2 SNEGSKA (reference sequence). In DNA form, the CDR3 reads TGCAGTGCCCCTCAAATCTCTTATACGCAGTATTTT. It yields the protein CSAPQISYTQYF.

The chain has TRBV3-1 and TRBJ2-3; TRBD1 might be the D (5 bases). Germline loops: CDR1 LGHDT, CDR2 YNNKEL (reference sequence). Trimming removed 0 bases from V and 0 bases from J, with 13 bases in between. The CDR3 length is 17 residues. The CDR3 spells CASSQDQAGPSTDTQYF. The CDR3 bases are TGTGCCAGCAGCCAAGATCAGGCAGGGCCAAGCACAGATACGCAGTATTTT.